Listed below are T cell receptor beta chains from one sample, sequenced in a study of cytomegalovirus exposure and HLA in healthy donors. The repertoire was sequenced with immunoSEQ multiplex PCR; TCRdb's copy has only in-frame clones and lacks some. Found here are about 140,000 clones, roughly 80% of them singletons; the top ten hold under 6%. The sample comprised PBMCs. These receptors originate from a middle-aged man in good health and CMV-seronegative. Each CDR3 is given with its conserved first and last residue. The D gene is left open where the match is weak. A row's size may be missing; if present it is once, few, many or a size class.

CDR3 protein: CASAKGAATTYNEQFF
CDR3 DNA: TGCGCCAGCGCAAAGGGAGCGGCAACAACCTACAATGAGCAGTTCTTC
V gene: TRBV5-1
J gene: TRBJ2-1
clone size: -
D gene: -

CDR3 protein: CASSSRQGKIYEQYF
CDR3 DNA: TGTGCCAGCAGCTCTCGACAGGGGAAGATCTACGAGCAGTACTTC
V gene: TRBV7-6
J gene: TRBJ2-7
clone size: -
D gene: TRBD1

CDR3 protein: CASSVGGSTEAFF
CDR3 DNA: TGTGCCAGCAGCGTAGGAGGCAGCACTGAAGCTTTCTTT
V gene: TRBV9
J gene: TRBJ1-1
clone size: -
D gene: -

CDR3 protein: CASNPDRYSGNTIYF
CDR3 DNA: TGTGCCAGTAATCCGGACAGGTACTCTGGAAACACCATATATTTT
V gene: TRBV19
J gene: TRBJ1-3
clone size: -
D gene: TRBD1

CDR3 protein: CASGLPGGRGYTF
CDR3 DNA: TGTGCTAGTGGTTTGCCAGGGGGCCGTGGCTACACCTTC
V gene: TRBV12-5
J gene: TRBJ1-2
clone size: -
D gene: TRBD1

CDR3 protein: CATEKGGSGNTIYF
CDR3 DNA: TGTGCCACCGAGAAAGGAGGCTCTGGAAACACCATATATTTT
V gene: TRBV6-1
J gene: TRBJ1-3
clone size: -
D gene: -

CDR3 protein: CASSVGGTSALIQFF
CDR3 DNA: TGTGCCAGCAGCGTAGGGGGGACTAGCGCCTTAATCCAGTTCTTC
V gene: TRBV9
J gene: TRBJ2-1
clone size: -
D gene: TRBD2

CDR3 protein: CASSSPGQGNEQYF
CDR3 DNA: TGTGCCAGCAGTTCTCCGGGACAGGGGAACGAGCAGTACTTC
V gene: TRBV27
J gene: TRBJ2-7
clone size: once
D gene: TRBD1

CDR3 protein: CASSLDAGITEAFF
CDR3 DNA: TGCGCCAGCAGCTTGGATGCAGGGATCACTGAAGCTTTCTTT
V gene: TRBV5-1
J gene: TRBJ1-1
clone size: few
D gene: -

CDR3 protein: CASSLLGQGLSYEQYF
CDR3 DNA: TGTGCCAGCAGCTTGCTGGGACAGGGCCTATCCTACGAGCAGTACTTC
V gene: TRBV5-6
J gene: TRBJ2-7
clone size: -
D gene: TRBD1

CDR3 protein: CASSFRRAGRGGYTF
CDR3 DNA: TGTGCCAGCAGCTTTAGGCGGGCAGGGAGGGGCGGCTACACCTTC
V gene: TRBV5-8
J gene: TRBJ1-2
clone size: -
D gene: -

CDR3 protein: CSVGGGRAHDEQYF
CDR3 DNA: TGCAGCGTTGGGGGGGGAAGGGCCCACGACGAGCAGTACTTC
V gene: TRBV29-1
J gene: TRBJ2-7
clone size: -
D gene: TRBD2

CDR3 protein: CASSLGTGGGNTIYF
CDR3 DNA: TGCGCCAGCAGCTTGGGGACAGGTGGCGGAAACACCATATATTTT
V gene: TRBV5-1
J gene: TRBJ1-3
clone size: -
D gene: TRBD1

CDR3 protein: CASSFFDRGHGNTIYF
CDR3 DNA: TGTGCCAGCAGCTTTTTCGACAGGGGGCATGGAAACACCATATATTTT
V gene: TRBV7-6
J gene: TRBJ1-3
clone size: -
D gene: TRBD1

CDR3 protein: CASSLEDRDSPLHF
CDR3 DNA: TGCGCCAGCAGCTTGGAAGACAGGGACTCACCCCTCCACTTT
V gene: TRBV5-1
J gene: TRBJ1-6
clone size: -
D gene: TRBD1

CDR3 protein: CASSFSTSGPSYEQYF
CDR3 DNA: TGTGCCAGCAGTTTTAGCACTAGCGGACCCTCCTACGAGCAGTACTTC
V gene: TRBV7-8
J gene: TRBJ2-7
clone size: -
D gene: TRBD2

CDR3 protein: CSAENSDGYTF
CDR3 DNA: TGCAGCGCCGAGAACTCGGATGGCTACACCTTC
V gene: TRBV29-1
J gene: TRBJ1-2
clone size: -
D gene: -

CDR3 protein: CASSQEGHNNSPLHF
CDR3 DNA: TGTGCCAGCAGTCAAGAGGGACACAATAATTCACCCCTCCACTTT
V gene: TRBV28
J gene: TRBJ1-6
clone size: -
D gene: -

CDR3 protein: CASSLDPGQLNEKLFF
CDR3 DNA: TGTGCCAGCAGTTTGGACCCGGGACAGCTAAATGAAAAACTGTTTTTT
V gene: TRBV6-5
J gene: TRBJ1-4
clone size: -
D gene: TRBD1

CDR3 protein: CASSRGDGYTF
CDR3 DNA: TGCGCCAGCAGCAGGGGTGATGGCTACACCTTC
V gene: TRBV4-1
J gene: TRBJ1-2
clone size: few
D gene: -

CDR3 protein: CASSYLRIGGYGEQYF
CDR3 DNA: TGTGCCAGCAGTTACCTAAGGATAGGGGGCTATGGAGAGCAGTACTTC
V gene: TRBV6-5
J gene: TRBJ2-5
clone size: -
D gene: TRBD1

CDR3 protein: CASKPTSGGETQYF
CDR3 DNA: TGTGCCAGTAAGCCAACTAGCGGCGGGGAGACCCAGTACTTC
V gene: TRBV19
J gene: TRBJ2-5
clone size: -
D gene: TRBD2

CDR3 protein: CAWNRTSANTGELFF
CDR3 DNA: TGTGCCTGGAATAGGACTAGCGCGAACACCGGGGAGCTGTTTTTT
V gene: TRBV30
J gene: TRBJ2-2
clone size: -
D gene: TRBD2

CDR3 protein: CASSQNRGTDTQYF
CDR3 DNA: TGCGCCAGCAGCCAAAACAGGGGGACAGATACGCAGTATTTT
V gene: TRBV4-3
J gene: TRBJ2-3
clone size: -
D gene: TRBD1

CDR3 protein: CASIRTSGDRSYEQYF
CDR3 DNA: TGTGCCAGCATCAGGACTAGCGGGGACCGCTCCTACGAGCAGTACTTC
V gene: TRBV6-6
J gene: TRBJ2-7
clone size: -
D gene: TRBD2

CDR3 protein: CSVDQGGGQPQHF
CDR3 DNA: TGCAGCGTTGATCAGGGGGGAGGCCAGCCCCAGCATTTT
V gene: TRBV29-1
J gene: TRBJ1-5
clone size: -
D gene: TRBD1

CDR3 protein: CASTPNQGLVYEQYF
CDR3 DNA: TGTGCCAGCACCCCTAATCAGGGGCTGGTCTACGAGCAGTACTTC
V gene: TRBV2
J gene: TRBJ2-7
clone size: once
D gene: -

CDR3 protein: CASSLDLAGGLHNEQFF
CDR3 DNA: TGTGCCAGCAGCTTGGATCTAGCGGGGGGCTTACACAATGAGCAGTTCTTC
V gene: TRBV5-4
J gene: TRBJ2-1
clone size: -
D gene: TRBD2

CDR3 protein: CASSSRTSGGNEQFF
CDR3 DNA: TGTGCCAGCAGCTCCAGGACTAGCGGGGGCAATGAGCAGTTCTTC
V gene: TRBV5-4
J gene: TRBJ2-1
clone size: -
D gene: TRBD2

CDR3 protein: CASSIQRGNQETQYF
CDR3 DNA: TGTGCCAGTAGTATCCAGCGGGGGAATCAAGAGACCCAGTACTTC
V gene: TRBV19
J gene: TRBJ2-5
clone size: -
D gene: TRBD2

CDR3 protein: CASSYGTGDNSPLHF
CDR3 DNA: TGTGCCAGCAGTTACGGGACAGGGGATAATTCACCCCTCCACTTT
V gene: TRBV6-5
J gene: TRBJ1-6
clone size: -
D gene: TRBD1

CDR3 protein: CASSEGRGGRNEQFF
CDR3 DNA: TGCGCCAGCAGTGAGGGACGGGGGGGTAGGAATGAGCAGTTCTTC
V gene: TRBV10-1
J gene: TRBJ2-1
clone size: -
D gene: TRBD2

CDR3 protein: CASSPPTAWDEKLFF
CDR3 DNA: TGTGCCAGCTCACCCCCGACAGCCTGGGATGAAAAACTGTTTTTT
V gene: TRBV18
J gene: TRBJ1-4
clone size: -
D gene: -

CDR3 protein: CASSFGTGGTEAFF
CDR3 DNA: TGCGCCAGCAGCTTTGGGACAGGGGGCACTGAAGCTTTCTTT
V gene: TRBV4-1
J gene: TRBJ1-1
clone size: -
D gene: TRBD1

CDR3 protein: CASAPPQGAPGEQYF
CDR3 DNA: TGTGCCAGCGCCCCCCCACAGGGTGCCCCCGGCGAGCAGTACTTC
V gene: TRBV18
J gene: TRBJ2-7
clone size: -
D gene: -

CDR3 protein: CASSEMGYSNQPQHF
CDR3 DNA: TGTGCCAGCAGTGAAATGGGCTATAGCAATCAGCCCCAGCATTTT
V gene: TRBV6-1
J gene: TRBJ1-5
clone size: few
D gene: -